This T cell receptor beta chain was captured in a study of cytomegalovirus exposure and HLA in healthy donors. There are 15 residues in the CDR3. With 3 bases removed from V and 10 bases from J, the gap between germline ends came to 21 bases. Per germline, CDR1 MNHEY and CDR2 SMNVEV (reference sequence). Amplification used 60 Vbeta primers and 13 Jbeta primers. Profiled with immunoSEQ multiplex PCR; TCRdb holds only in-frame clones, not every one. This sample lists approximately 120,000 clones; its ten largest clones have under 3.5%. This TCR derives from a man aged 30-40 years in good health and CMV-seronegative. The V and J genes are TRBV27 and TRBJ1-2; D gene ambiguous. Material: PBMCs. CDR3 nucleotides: TGTGCCAGCAGTTTGGATGGAGGCCCCCTCCGAGACTACACCTTC. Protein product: CASSLDGGPLRDYTF.